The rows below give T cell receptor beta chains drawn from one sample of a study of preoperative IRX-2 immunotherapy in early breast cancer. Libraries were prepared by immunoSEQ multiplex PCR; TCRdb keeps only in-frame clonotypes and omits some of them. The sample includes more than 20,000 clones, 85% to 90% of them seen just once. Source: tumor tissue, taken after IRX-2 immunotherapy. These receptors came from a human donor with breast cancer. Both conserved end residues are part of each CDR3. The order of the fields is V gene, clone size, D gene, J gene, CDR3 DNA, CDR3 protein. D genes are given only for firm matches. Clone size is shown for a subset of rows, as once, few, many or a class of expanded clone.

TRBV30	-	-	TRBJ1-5	TGTGCCTGGTCAGGACAGAGCAATCAGCCCCAGCATTTT	CAWSGQSNQPQHF
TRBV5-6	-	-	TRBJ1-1	TGTGCCAGCAGCCCCGGCGGGGGACTAGAAGCTTTCTTT	CASSPGGGLEAFF
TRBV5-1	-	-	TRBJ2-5	TGCGCCAGCAGCCCTCCCCCCTACCAAGAGACCCAGTACTTC	CASSPPPYQETQYF
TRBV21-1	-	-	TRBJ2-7	TGTGCCAGCAGCAGCCCTAAAGCGGGGGGGACCTACGAGCAGTACTTC	CASSSPKAGGTYEQYF
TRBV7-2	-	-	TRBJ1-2	TGTGCCAGCAGCACACACCACAGGGTCGGCTATGGCTACACCTTC	CASSTHHRVGYGYTF
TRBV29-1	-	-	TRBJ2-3	TGCAGCGTTGGTCTACAGTCTAATACGCAGTATTTT	CSVGLQSNTQYF
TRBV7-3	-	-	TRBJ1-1	TGTGCCAGCAGCGCGGACAGAAACACTGAAGCTTTCTTT	CASSADRNTEAFF
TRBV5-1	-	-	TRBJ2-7	TGCGCCAGCAGCTTGCCAGGGGGAGGCTACGAGCAGTACTTC	CASSLPGGGYEQYF
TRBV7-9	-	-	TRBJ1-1	TGTGCCAGCAGCTTAGGGGGGGGAGCTTTCTTT	CASSLGGGAFF
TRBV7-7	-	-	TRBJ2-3	TGTGCCAGCAGCTTAAACGGAGATACGCAGTATTTT	CASSLNGDTQYF
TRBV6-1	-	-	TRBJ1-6	TGTGCCAGCAGTAGTGGTTCACCCCTCCACTTT	CASSSGSPLHF
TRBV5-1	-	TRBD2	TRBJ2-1	TGCGCCAGCAGCCTAACCGGACTAGCGGGCTACAATGAGCAGTTCTTC	CASSLTGLAGYNEQFF
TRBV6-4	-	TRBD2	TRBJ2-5	TGTGCCAGCAGTACCGCGGCGGGGGGCGCGGAGACCCAGTACTTC	CASSTAAGGAETQYF
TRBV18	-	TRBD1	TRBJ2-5	TGTGCCAGCTCACCACAGGACAGGGCACGGGAGCAGTACTTC	CASSPQDRAREQYF
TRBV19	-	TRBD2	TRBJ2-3	TGTGCCAGTAGTATAGCGGGGGGGCTTTATACGCAGTATTTT	CASSIAGGLYTQYF
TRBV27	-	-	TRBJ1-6	TGTGCCAGCAGTTTCCGGTCTAATTCACCCCTCCACTTT	CASSFRSNSPLHF
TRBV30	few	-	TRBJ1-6	TGTGCCTGGAGTGTACGAGGTCAGGGGAGCTCACCCCTCCACTTT	CAWSVRGQGSSPLHF
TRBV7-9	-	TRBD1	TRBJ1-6	TGTGCCAGCAGCTTCTCCGGGACAGGGGATTCACCCCTCCACTTT	CASSFSGTGDSPLHF
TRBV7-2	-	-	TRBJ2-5	TGTGCCAGCAGCTCCGTGGCAGGGATGGAGACCCAGTACTTC	CASSSVAGMETQYF
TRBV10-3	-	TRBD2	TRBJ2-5	TGTGCCACCTCGACTAGCGGGAACCAAGAGACCCAGTACTTC	CATSTSGNQETQYF
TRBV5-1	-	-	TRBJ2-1	TGCGCCAGCCGTACAGAACCAATAGGGGCTAGCTATGAGCAGTTCTTC	CASRTEPIGASYEQFF
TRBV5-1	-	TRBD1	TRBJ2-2	TGCGCCAGCAGCTTTAGGACAGGAGACACCGGGGAGCTGTTTTTT	CASSFRTGDTGELFF
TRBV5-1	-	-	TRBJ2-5	TGCGCCAGCAGCCCGCGGACAGCAGAAGAGACCCAGTACTTC	CASSPRTAEETQYF
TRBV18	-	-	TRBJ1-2	TGTGCCAGCTCAGCGGGGGAGGCCTATGGCTACACCTTC	CASSAGEAYGYTF
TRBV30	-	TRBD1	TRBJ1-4	TGTGCCTGGAGTATCCGACAGGGAGCGGTTGAAAAACTGTTTTTT	CAWSIRQGAVEKLFF
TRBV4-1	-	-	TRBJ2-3	TGCGCCAGCAGCCAAGATACAGGACGGAGCACAGATACGCAGTATTTT	CASSQDTGRSTDTQYF
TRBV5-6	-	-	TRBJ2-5	TGTGCCAGCAGCGTGGCGTATTTGGAAACCCAGTACTTC	CASSVAYLETQYF
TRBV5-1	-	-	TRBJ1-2	TGCGCCAGCAGCCCAAACCCGGGGTGGGACTACACCTTC	CASSPNPGWDYTF
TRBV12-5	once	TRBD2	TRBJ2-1	TGTGCTAGTTCCCTGACCGGGACTAGCGGGGGGGAGTTCTTC	CASSLTGTSGGEFF
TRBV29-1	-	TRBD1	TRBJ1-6	TGCAGCGTTGCCCTGACAGGGAACTATAATTCACCCCTCCACTTT	CSVALTGNYNSPLHF
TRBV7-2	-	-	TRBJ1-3	TGTGCCAGCAGCTTAGCCGCAGGGGAAGGAGGAAACACCATATATTTT	CASSLAAGEGGNTIYF
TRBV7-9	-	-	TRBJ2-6	TGTGCCAGCAGCCAACAGGGCTCTGGGGCCAACGTCCTGACTTTC	CASSQQGSGANVLTF